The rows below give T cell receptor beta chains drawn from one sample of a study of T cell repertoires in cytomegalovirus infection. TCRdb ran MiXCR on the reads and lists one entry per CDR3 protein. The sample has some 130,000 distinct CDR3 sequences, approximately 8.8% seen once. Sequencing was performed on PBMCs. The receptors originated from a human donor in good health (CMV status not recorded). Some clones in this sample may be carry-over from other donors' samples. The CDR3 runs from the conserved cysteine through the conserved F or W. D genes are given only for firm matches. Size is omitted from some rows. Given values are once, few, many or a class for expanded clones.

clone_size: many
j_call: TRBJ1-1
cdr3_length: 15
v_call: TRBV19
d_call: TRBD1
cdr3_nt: TGTGCCAGTAGTAACCAACCCGGGACAGGGTTTGAAGCTTTCTTT
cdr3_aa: CASSNQPGTGFEAFF

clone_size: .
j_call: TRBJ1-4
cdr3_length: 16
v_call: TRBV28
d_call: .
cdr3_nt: TGTGCCAGCAGTTCTCAGCCGGGGTCCTCGAATGAAAAACTGTTTTTT
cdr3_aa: CASSSQPGSSNEKLFF

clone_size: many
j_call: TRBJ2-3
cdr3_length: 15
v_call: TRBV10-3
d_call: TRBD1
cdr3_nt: TGTGCCATCAGTGAGGGACAGGGTGGCACAGATACGCAGTATTTT
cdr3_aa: CAISEGQGGTDTQYF

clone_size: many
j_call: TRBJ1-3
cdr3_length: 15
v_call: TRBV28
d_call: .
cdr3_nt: TGTGCCAGCAGTCCTGGGGACACCTCTGGAAACACCATATATTTT
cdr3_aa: CASSPGDTSGNTIYF

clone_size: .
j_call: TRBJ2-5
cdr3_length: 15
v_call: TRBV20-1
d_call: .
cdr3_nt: TGCAGTGCGACAGGGTACGGGAGCAAACAAGAGACCCAGTACTTC
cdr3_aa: CSATGYGSKQETQYF

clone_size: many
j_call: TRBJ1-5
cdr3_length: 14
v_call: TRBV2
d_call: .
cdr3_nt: TGTGCCAGCAGTGAAGGGGGGGGCCCTCAGCCCCAGCATTTT
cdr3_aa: CASSEGGGPQPQHF

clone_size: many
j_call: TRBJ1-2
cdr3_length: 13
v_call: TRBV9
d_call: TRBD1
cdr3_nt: TGTGCCAGCAGCCCCAGACAGGGTAATGGCTACACCTTC
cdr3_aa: CASSPRQGNGYTF

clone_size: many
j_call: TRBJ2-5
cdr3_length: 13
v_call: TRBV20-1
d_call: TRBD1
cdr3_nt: TGCAGTGCGCCGAGACAGGGATCAGAGACCCAGTACTTC
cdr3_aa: CSAPRQGSETQYF

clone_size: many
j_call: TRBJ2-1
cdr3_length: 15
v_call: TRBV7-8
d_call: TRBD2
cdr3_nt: TGTGCCAGCAGCTTAGATAGCGGGGGCTACAATGAGCAGTTCTTC
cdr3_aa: CASSLDSGGYNEQFF

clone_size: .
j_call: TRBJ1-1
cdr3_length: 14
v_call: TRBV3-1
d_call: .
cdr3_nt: TGTGCCAGCAACCAGGTTGGGCTGAACACTGAAGCTTTCTTT
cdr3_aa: CASNQVGLNTEAFF

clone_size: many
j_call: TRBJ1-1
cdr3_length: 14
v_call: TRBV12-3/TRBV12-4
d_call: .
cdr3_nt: TGTGCCAGCACCGGACAGCTGATGAACACTGAAGCTTTCTTT
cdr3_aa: CASTGQLMNTEAFF

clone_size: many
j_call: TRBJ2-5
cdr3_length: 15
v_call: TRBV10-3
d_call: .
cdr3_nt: TGTGCCATCAGTGGAGGGGGGGCTGGAGGAGAGACCCAGTACTTC
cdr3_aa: CAISGGGAGGETQYF

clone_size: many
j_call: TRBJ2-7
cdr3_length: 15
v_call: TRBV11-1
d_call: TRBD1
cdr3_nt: TGTGCCAGCAGCGGACCGGACAGGGGGAAGTACGAGCAGTACTTC
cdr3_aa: CASSGPDRGKYEQYF

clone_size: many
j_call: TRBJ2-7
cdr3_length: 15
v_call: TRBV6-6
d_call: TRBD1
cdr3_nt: TGTGCCAGCAGTTACCCCGGGACAGAGGGCTACGAGCAGTACTTC
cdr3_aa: CASSYPGTEGYEQYF

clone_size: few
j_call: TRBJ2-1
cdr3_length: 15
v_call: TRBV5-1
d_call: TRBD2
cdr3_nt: TGCGCCAGCAGCCCCGACGGACTAGAAAACAATGAGCAGTTCTTC
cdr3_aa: CASSPDGLENNEQFF

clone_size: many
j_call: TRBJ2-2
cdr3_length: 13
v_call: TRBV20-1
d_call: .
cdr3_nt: TGCAGTGCTAGAGATGCCTACACCGGGGAGCTGTTTTTT
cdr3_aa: CSARDAYTGELFF

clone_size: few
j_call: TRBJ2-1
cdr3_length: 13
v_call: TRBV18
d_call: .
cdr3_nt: TGTGCCAGCTCACCACGCGAGTGGTACGAGCAGTTCTTC
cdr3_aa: CASSPREWYEQFF

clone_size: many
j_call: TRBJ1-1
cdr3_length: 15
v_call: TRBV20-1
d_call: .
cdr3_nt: TGCAGTGCTAGAGAACCCATGATCACGAACACTGAAGCTTTCTTT
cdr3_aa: CSAREPMITNTEAFF

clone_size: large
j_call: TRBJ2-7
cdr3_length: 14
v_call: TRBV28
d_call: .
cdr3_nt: TGTGCCAGCTGTCCCGGGGCCTACTTCAGCGAGCAGTACTTC
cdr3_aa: CASCPGAYFSEQYF

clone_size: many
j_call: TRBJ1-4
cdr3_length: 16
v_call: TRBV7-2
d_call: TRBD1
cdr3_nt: TGTGCCAGCAGCTTAGCCCCCCGAGGGGGCAATGAAAAACTGTTTTTT
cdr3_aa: CASSLAPRGGNEKLFF

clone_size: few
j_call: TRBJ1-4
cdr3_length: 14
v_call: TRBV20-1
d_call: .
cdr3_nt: TGCAGTGCTCCAGTCCAGGGGAATAATGAAAAACTGTTTTTT
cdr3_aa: CSAPVQGNNEKLFF

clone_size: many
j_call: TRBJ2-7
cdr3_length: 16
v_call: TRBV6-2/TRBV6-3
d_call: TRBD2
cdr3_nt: TGTGCCAGCAGTTACTCGGGGAGGGGAGACTCCTACGAGCAGTACTTC
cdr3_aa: CASSYSGRGDSYEQYF

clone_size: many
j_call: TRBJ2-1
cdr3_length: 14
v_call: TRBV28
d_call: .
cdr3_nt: TGTGCCAGCCTTCCCGGGACACTGCACAATGAGCAGTTCTTC
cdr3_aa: CASLPGTLHNEQFF

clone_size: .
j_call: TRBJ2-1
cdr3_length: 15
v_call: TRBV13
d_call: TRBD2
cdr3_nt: TGTGCCAGCAGCTTAGGCCGCGGGGGGGCCCATGAGCAGTTCTTC
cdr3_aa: CASSLGRGGAHEQFF

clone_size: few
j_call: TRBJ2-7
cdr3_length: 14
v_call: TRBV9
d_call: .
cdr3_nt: TGTGCCAGCAGCCCATACGGACACCCCTACGAGCAGTACTTC
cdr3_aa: CASSPYGHPYEQYF

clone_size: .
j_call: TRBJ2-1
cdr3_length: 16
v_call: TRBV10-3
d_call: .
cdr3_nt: TGTGCCATCAGTGACAGGGGGGGGGGTTTTCTTGATGAGCAGTTCTTC
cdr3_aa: CAISDRGGGFLDEQFF

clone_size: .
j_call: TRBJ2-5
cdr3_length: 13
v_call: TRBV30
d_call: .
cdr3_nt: TGTGCCTGGAGTGAACCCAACCAAGAGACCCAGTACTTC
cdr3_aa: CAWSEPNQETQYF

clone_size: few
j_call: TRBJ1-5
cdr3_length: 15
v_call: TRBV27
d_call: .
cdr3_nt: TGTGCCAGCAGTTTAAGGAGGGGTTTCAATCAGCCCCAGCATTTT
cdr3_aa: CASSLRRGFNQPQHF

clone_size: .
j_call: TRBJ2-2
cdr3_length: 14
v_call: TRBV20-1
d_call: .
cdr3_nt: TGCAGTGCTAGAGATGTTGTTAGCACCGGGGAGCTGTTTTTT
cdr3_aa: CSARDVVSTGELFF

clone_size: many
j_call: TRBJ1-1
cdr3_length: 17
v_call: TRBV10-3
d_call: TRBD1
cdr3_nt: TGTGCCATCAGCGAAACCGGGACAGGTCCGGTAAGAGCTGAAGCTTTCTTT
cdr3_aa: CAISETGTGPVRAEAFF

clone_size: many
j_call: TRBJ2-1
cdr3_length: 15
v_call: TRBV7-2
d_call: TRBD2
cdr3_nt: TGTGCCAGCAGCTTACAGCGGGGGGCCTACAATGAGCAGTTCTTC
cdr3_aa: CASSLQRGAYNEQFF

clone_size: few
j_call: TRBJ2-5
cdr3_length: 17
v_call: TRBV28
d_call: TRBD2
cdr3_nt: TGTGCCAGCAGTTCCGATAGGACTAGCGGAGTACAAGAGACCCAGTACTTC
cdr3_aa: CASSSDRTSGVQETQYF

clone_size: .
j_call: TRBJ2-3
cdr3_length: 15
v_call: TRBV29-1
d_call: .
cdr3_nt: TGCAGCGTTCTCGTAACAGGGACCTACACAGATACGCAGTATTTT
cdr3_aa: CSVLVTGTYTDTQYF

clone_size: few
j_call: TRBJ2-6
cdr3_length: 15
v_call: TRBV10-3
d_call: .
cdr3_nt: TGTGCCATCAGTGCCGGGGGGCGGGGGGCCAACGTCCTGACTTTC
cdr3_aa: CAISAGGRGANVLTF

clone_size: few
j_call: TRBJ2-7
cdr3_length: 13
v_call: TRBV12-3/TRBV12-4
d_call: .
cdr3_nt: TGTGCCAGCAGTTGGGGACTGCCTAACGAGCAGTACTTC
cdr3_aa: CASSWGLPNEQYF

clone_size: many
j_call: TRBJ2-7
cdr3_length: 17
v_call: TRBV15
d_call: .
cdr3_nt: TGTGCCACCAGCAGACTATCCTTAAATATAGGGGAGGACGAGCAGTACTTC
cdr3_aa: CATSRLSLNIGEDEQYF

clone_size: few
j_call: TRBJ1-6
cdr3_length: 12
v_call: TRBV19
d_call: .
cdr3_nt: TGTGCCAGTAGTGAGTCTCTTTCACCCCTCCACTTT
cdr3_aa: CASSESLSPLHF